These T cell receptor beta chains were read from a single sample in a study of OX40 agonist ivuxolimab in advanced cancers. Assay: immunoSEQ multiplex PCR; the TCRdb copy retains only in-frame clones and omits some. The table records 30,000 to 40,000 clones, 70% to 85% of them present only once. The sample here was CD4+ or CD8+ T cells sorted from blood, taken in a trial of the OX40 agonist ivuxolimab. Receptors were obtained from an adult with an advanced solid tumor such as melanoma, head and neck, liver or kidney cancer. Both conserved end residues are part of each CDR3. Each record gives: clone size, D gene, V gene, J gene, CDR3 DNA, CDR3 protein. A D gene is named only where the DNA matches it firmly. Clone size is stated in some rows and not others, as once, few, many or a class when expanded.

clone_size: .; d_call: .; v_call: TRBV7-2; j_call: TRBJ2-7; cdr3_nt: TGTGCCAGCAGCTTAGTAGGGACCGAATACGAGCAGTACTTC; cdr3_aa: CASSLVGTEYEQYF
clone_size: .; d_call: .; v_call: TRBV11-2; j_call: TRBJ2-2; cdr3_nt: TGTGCCAGCAGCTTAGCCGGACACTCCACCGGGGAGCTGTTTTTT; cdr3_aa: CASSLAGHSTGELFF
clone_size: .; d_call: TRBD2; v_call: TRBV5-4; j_call: TRBJ2-7; cdr3_nt: TGTGCCAGCAGCTTGGACGGGGGGGTCGAGCAGTACTTC; cdr3_aa: CASSLDGGVEQYF
clone_size: few; d_call: .; v_call: TRBV4-1; j_call: TRBJ2-7; cdr3_nt: TGCGCCAGCAGCCAAGTCTGGTCTGCAGGGGCCGGTGGGGAGCAGTACTTC; cdr3_aa: CASSQVWSAGAGGEQYF
clone_size: .; d_call: .; v_call: TRBV2; j_call: TRBJ1-1; cdr3_nt: TGTGCCAGCAGTATCAGTGGAAGGCACACTGAAGCTTTCTTT; cdr3_aa: CASSISGRHTEAFF
clone_size: .; d_call: .; v_call: TRBV18; j_call: TRBJ1-1; cdr3_nt: TGTGCCAGCTCACCATACAGGGTAGGACTTAATTTGAACACTGAAGCTTTCTTT; cdr3_aa: CASSPYRVGLNLNTEAFF
clone_size: .; d_call: TRBD2; v_call: TRBV5-1; j_call: TRBJ2-7; cdr3_nt: TGCGCCAGCAGCTTGGGAGCGGGGGGGCAATACGAGCAGTACTTC; cdr3_aa: CASSLGAGGQYEQYF
clone_size: .; d_call: TRBD1; v_call: TRBV10-3; j_call: TRBJ2-1; cdr3_nt: TGTGCCACAATCAACCGGGACAGGGGCCACAATGAGCAGTTCTTC; cdr3_aa: CATINRDRGHNEQFF
clone_size: .; d_call: .; v_call: TRBV10-3; j_call: TRBJ1-1; cdr3_nt: TGTGCCACCCTACAGGGATCCACCTTGAACACTGAAGCTTTCTTT; cdr3_aa: CATLQGSTLNTEAFF
clone_size: once; d_call: .; v_call: TRBV10-3; j_call: TRBJ2-1; cdr3_nt: TGTGCCATCAGTGAGACAGACAATGAGCAGTTCTTC; cdr3_aa: CAISETDNEQFF
clone_size: few; d_call: TRBD1; v_call: TRBV6-1; j_call: TRBJ1-4; cdr3_nt: TGTGCCAGCAGCTTCTGGACAGGGTTTAATGAAAAACTGTTTTTT; cdr3_aa: CASSFWTGFNEKLFF
clone_size: .; d_call: .; v_call: TRBV5-1; j_call: TRBJ2-3; cdr3_nt: TGCGCCAGCAGCTTGGGCTCAGGGGAGGGCGGGAATACGCAGTATTTT; cdr3_aa: CASSLGSGEGGNTQYF
clone_size: .; d_call: .; v_call: TRBV5-1; j_call: TRBJ1-5; cdr3_nt: TGCGCCAGCAGCTTTGCAGGGGATGGCAATCAGCCCCAGCATTTT; cdr3_aa: CASSFAGDGNQPQHF
clone_size: .; d_call: .; v_call: TRBV30; j_call: TRBJ2-3; cdr3_nt: TGTGCCTGGAGCGGGGCTAGCACAGATACGCAGTATTTT; cdr3_aa: CAWSGASTDTQYF
clone_size: .; d_call: .; v_call: TRBV27; j_call: TRBJ2-1; cdr3_nt: TGTGCCAGCAGGGTAAAGGGGTCATATGAGCAGTTCTTC; cdr3_aa: CASRVKGSYEQFF
clone_size: .; d_call: .; v_call: TRBV18; j_call: TRBJ2-7; cdr3_nt: TGTGCCAGCTCACCTTCTCTCCAGAACGAGCAGTACTTC; cdr3_aa: CASSPSLQNEQYF
clone_size: .; d_call: .; v_call: TRBV27; j_call: TRBJ2-7; cdr3_nt: TGTGCCAGCAGTTTATCGTTCGGGGTTAGCTCCTACGAGCAGTACTTC; cdr3_aa: CASSLSFGVSSYEQYF
clone_size: .; d_call: .; v_call: TRBV7-8; j_call: TRBJ1-5; cdr3_nt: TGTGCCAGCAGCTTAGTTGCTTTGGGAGGTCAGCCCCAGCATTTT; cdr3_aa: CASSLVALGGQPQHF
clone_size: .; d_call: .; v_call: TRBV10-3; j_call: TRBJ1-4; cdr3_nt: TGTGCCATCAGTGAGGGAGCCGCGAGCAGCGCAATTAATGAAAAACTGTTTTTT; cdr3_aa: CAISEGAASSAINEKLFF
clone_size: few; d_call: .; v_call: TRBV19; j_call: TRBJ1-1; cdr3_nt: TGTGCCAGCCGGGGGCGGAACACTGAAGCTTTCTTT; cdr3_aa: CASRGRNTEAFF
clone_size: .; d_call: TRBD1; v_call: TRBV7-8; j_call: TRBJ1-5; cdr3_nt: TGTGCCAGCAGCTTCGGGACAGCGGGAGAGCCCCAGCATTTT; cdr3_aa: CASSFGTAGEPQHF
clone_size: .; d_call: .; v_call: TRBV1; j_call: TRBJ2-7; cdr3_nt: TGCACCAGCAGCCAAGAAGCTTTTAGCGGGGGACTTACCTACGAGCAGTACTTC; cdr3_aa: CTSSQEAFSGGLTYEQYF
clone_size: .; d_call: .; v_call: TRBV9; j_call: TRBJ2-7; cdr3_nt: TGTGCGACAACTCCGGGACGGGTGTCCTACGAGCAGTACTTC; cdr3_aa: CATTPGRVSYEQYF
clone_size: .; d_call: .; v_call: TRBV30; j_call: TRBJ1-6; cdr3_nt: TGTGCCTGGAGTGTACTCGGGGATTCACCCCTCCACTTT; cdr3_aa: CAWSVLGDSPLHF
clone_size: .; d_call: .; v_call: TRBV29-1; j_call: TRBJ2-7; cdr3_nt: TGCAGCGTTGACCGGCAGGTTGGGGAGCAGTACTTC; cdr3_aa: CSVDRQVGEQYF
clone_size: few; d_call: TRBD1; v_call: TRBV25-1; j_call: TRBJ2-1; cdr3_nt: TGTGCCAGCAGGGACAGGAACAATGAGCAGTTCTTC; cdr3_aa: CASRDRNNEQFF
clone_size: .; d_call: TRBD2; v_call: TRBV11-2; j_call: TRBJ2-1; cdr3_nt: TGTGCCAGCAGCCCCTCGGGACTAGCGGGGCGCAGCTCCTACAATGAGCAGTTCTTC; cdr3_aa: CASSPSGLAGRSSYNEQFF
clone_size: .; d_call: TRBD1; v_call: TRBV7-2; j_call: TRBJ2-4; cdr3_nt: TGTGCCAGCAGCTCCGGGACAGGGGGCGCGAACATTCAGTACTTC; cdr3_aa: CASSSGTGGANIQYF
clone_size: once; d_call: .; v_call: TRBV30; j_call: TRBJ2-7; cdr3_nt: TGTGCCTGGAGGGCTCTAAACTACGAGCAGTACTTC; cdr3_aa: CAWRALNYEQYF
clone_size: .; d_call: .; v_call: TRBV27; j_call: TRBJ2-7; cdr3_nt: TGTGCCAGCAGCTCGGACAGTGGCCCCTACGAGCAGTACTTC; cdr3_aa: CASSSDSGPYEQYF
clone_size: .; d_call: TRBD1; v_call: TRBV6-1; j_call: TRBJ1-5; cdr3_nt: TGTGCCAGCAGCCCGGGGACAGGGAATCAGCCCCAGCATTTT; cdr3_aa: CASSPGTGNQPQHF
clone_size: .; d_call: .; v_call: TRBV18; j_call: TRBJ1-2; cdr3_nt: TGTGCCAGCTCACCAGAGGGGATACCTAACTATGGCTACACCTTC; cdr3_aa: CASSPEGIPNYGYTF
clone_size: .; d_call: .; v_call: TRBV11-2; j_call: TRBJ2-3; cdr3_nt: TGTGCCAGCAGCTTAGAGGGCGGCCTCGCCTTTGCAGATACGCAGTATTTT; cdr3_aa: CASSLEGGLAFADTQYF
clone_size: .; d_call: TRBD2; v_call: TRBV6-5; j_call: TRBJ2-5; cdr3_nt: TGTGCCAGCAGAGCACTAGCGGGGCAAGAGACCCAGTACTTC; cdr3_aa: CASRALAGQETQYF
clone_size: .; d_call: TRBD1; v_call: TRBV7-9; j_call: TRBJ1-1; cdr3_nt: TGTGCCAGCAGTTTACAGACAGGGCTAGGCGAAGCTTTCTTT; cdr3_aa: CASSLQTGLGEAFF
clone_size: .; d_call: TRBD2; v_call: TRBV5-4; j_call: TRBJ2-3; cdr3_nt: TGTGCCAGCAGCTTCCGCGGGGGACGCACAGATACGCAGTATTTT; cdr3_aa: CASSFRGGRTDTQYF
clone_size: .; d_call: TRBD1; v_call: TRBV6-5; j_call: TRBJ1-1; cdr3_nt: TGTGCCAGCAATCCCCCAGGCAGGGGGCCCACTGAAGCTTTCTTT; cdr3_aa: CASNPPGRGPTEAFF
clone_size: medium-sized; d_call: .; v_call: TRBV10-3; j_call: TRBJ1-6; cdr3_nt: TGTGCCATCAAGCACCTGAACAATTCACCCCTCCACTTT; cdr3_aa: CAIKHLNNSPLHF
clone_size: .; d_call: .; v_call: TRBV5-5; j_call: TRBJ1-1; cdr3_nt: TGTGCCAGCAGCTTCCGCCGGCTCATGAACACTGAAGCTTTCTTT; cdr3_aa: CASSFRRLMNTEAFF
clone_size: .; d_call: .; v_call: TRBV30; j_call: TRBJ1-1; cdr3_nt: TGTGCCTGGAGCGCTTCCGCAGTCACTGAAGCTTTCTTT; cdr3_aa: CAWSASAVTEAFF
clone_size: .; d_call: TRBD1; v_call: TRBV5-6; j_call: TRBJ1-4; cdr3_nt: TGTGCCAGCAGCTTGGCGGGACAGTCTAATGAAAAACTGTTTTTT; cdr3_aa: CASSLAGQSNEKLFF
clone_size: .; d_call: .; v_call: TRBV6-5; j_call: TRBJ2-7; cdr3_nt: TGTGCCAGCAGTTACACGGGACCCCAAGACGAGCAGTACTTC; cdr3_aa: CASSYTGPQDEQYF
clone_size: .; d_call: .; v_call: TRBV9; j_call: TRBJ2-7; cdr3_nt: TGTGCCAGCAGCCCACACCTCGACGTCTACGAGCAGTACTTC; cdr3_aa: CASSPHLDVYEQYF
clone_size: .; d_call: TRBD1; v_call: TRBV30; j_call: TRBJ1-1; cdr3_nt: TGTGCCTGGAGTCCGGGCAGGGGGTGGACTGAAGCTTTCTTT; cdr3_aa: CAWSPGRGWTEAFF
clone_size: .; d_call: .; v_call: TRBV5-1; j_call: TRBJ1-6; cdr3_nt: TGCGCCAGCAGCTTGGACAGGGAAAGAAATTCACCCCTCCACTTT; cdr3_aa: CASSLDRERNSPLHF
clone_size: .; d_call: TRBD1; v_call: TRBV30; j_call: TRBJ1-2; cdr3_nt: TGTGCCGGGGCAGGGGGTAACTATGGCTACACCTTC; cdr3_aa: CAGAGGNYGYTF
clone_size: once; d_call: TRBD2; v_call: TRBV4-1; j_call: TRBJ2-7; cdr3_nt: TGCGCCAGCAGCCAAGGGGGGCGGGGGGCATACGAGCAGTACTTC; cdr3_aa: CASSQGGRGAYEQYF
clone_size: .; d_call: .; v_call: TRBV7-9; j_call: TRBJ2-7; cdr3_nt: TGTGCCAGCAGCCCGACAGGCTACGAGCAGTACTTC; cdr3_aa: CASSPTGYEQYF
clone_size: .; d_call: TRBD1; v_call: TRBV11-3; j_call: TRBJ2-2; cdr3_nt: TGTGCCAGCAGCCGAGACAGGGTAGGGACCGGGGAGCTGTTTTTT; cdr3_aa: CASSRDRVGTGELFF
clone_size: .; d_call: .; v_call: TRBV5-1; j_call: TRBJ2-2; cdr3_nt: TGCGCCAGCAAAAAGGGGGGAGGCACCGGGGAGCTGTTTTTT; cdr3_aa: CASKKGGGTGELFF
clone_size: .; d_call: .; v_call: TRBV7-9; j_call: TRBJ1-2; cdr3_nt: TGTGCCAGCAGCTTAGAAAGGTCCTATGGCTACACCTTC; cdr3_aa: CASSLERSYGYTF
clone_size: few; d_call: TRBD2; v_call: TRBV5-4; j_call: TRBJ2-3; cdr3_nt: TGTGCCAGCAGCTCCGGGACTAGCGGGGGGTGGGCAGATACGCAGTATTTT; cdr3_aa: CASSSGTSGGWADTQYF
clone_size: .; d_call: TRBD1; v_call: TRBV4-1; j_call: TRBJ2-1; cdr3_nt: TGCGCCAGCAGCCAAGGGACAGGGATAGAGCAGTTCTTC; cdr3_aa: CASSQGTGIEQFF